This T cell receptor (beta chain) was observed in a study of CD8 T cells in ankylosing spondylitis. Findings and caveats of the study: A motif of eight or nine highly homologous TCR beta variants was seen as apparently characteristic of ankylosing spondylitis blood. Matched ankylosing spondylitis synovial fluid reportedly contained a significantly enriched population of disease-linked clones. Some of these motif variants have turned up before, in reports on reactive arthritis synovial fluid and blood. As for the disease-linked clones, they showed a CD8+ phenotype and occurred at relatively low frequencies in peripheral blood.

Germline V gene lookup returns CDR1 LNHNV and CDR2 YYDKDF (reference sequence). Deletions cut 6 bases from V and 1 base from J, with 9 bases between. The CDR3 sequence is 14 residues long. Each CDR3 protein is one row after TCRdb ran MiXCR on the 5' RACE reads. Among about 440,000 distinct CDR3 sequences listed, more than 15% were seen once. This clonotype was counted a few times. Its specificity is not known. Specimen: blood, either unsorted or a sorted T cell fraction (not recorded which). This TCR was sampled from a male donor with ankylosing spondylitis. This chain joins TRBV15 and TRBJ2-2; D remains unclear. The CDR3 DNA reads as TGTGCCACCAGGTCTGGACGGAACACCGGGGAGCTGTTTTTT. Protein sequence: CATRSGRNTGELFF.